This TCR beta chain was sequenced for a study of CD8+CD57+ T cells in acquired aplastic anemia. At the level of the study: Across the sorted CD4+ and CD8+ cells, DNA amounts averaged approximately 3 ug.

A word on this clonotype: Its target is not known. Germline and junction disagree at one end, which may indicate a read error.

Individuals selected for sequencing had exhibited CD8+CD57+ cell expansion on flow cytometry. Study observations and caveats: Common to patients and controls were twenty-nine CD8+ CDR3 sequences. No significant patient-versus-control difference appeared in CD8+ Simpson's diversity.

Genomic DNA served as template for TCR beta VDJ and CDR3 profiling. Each CDR3 protein is one row after TCRdb ran MiXCR on the reads. The sample records roughly 250,000 distinct CDR3 sequences, 70% to 85% being singletons. Material for sequencing was sorted CD4+, CD8+, or CD8+CD57+ T cells (not recorded which) from PBMCs. The source is a human donor with aplastic anemia.

The CDR3 region is CASSREANDVEHCF. The CDR3 DNA follows: TGTGCCAGCTCAAGAGAGGCCAACGACGTTGAACACTGTTTT. The chain links TRBV7-3 to TRBJ1-4; D not resolved. The germline V gene encodes CDR1 SGHTA and CDR2 FQGTGA. The CDR3 runs to 14 residues.